This T cell receptor beta chain was found in a study of T cell responses to AZD1222 COVID-19 vaccine. Findings and caveats of the study: Seropositive status at baseline applied to only six AZD1222 recipients.

Notes on this clone: Its antigen is as yet unknown.

Assay used: immunoSEQ multiplex PCR; TCRdb lists only in-frame clones, some missing. The sample shows 100,000 to 120,000 clones, around 93% of them seen only once. This CDR3 contains 13 residues. The V gene lost 6 bases and the J gene lost 3 bases, with 12 bases spanning the gap. CDR1 SQVTM and CDR2 ANQGSEA come from the germline V gene. This clonotype was obtained from an adult who received the AZD1222 COVID-19 vaccine. The starting material was peripheral blood, obtained 28 days after the second AZD1222 dose. The gene calls are TRBV29-1 and TRBJ1-5; a weak D match, TRBD1 (6 bases). The CDR3 DNA reads TGCAGCGTCGTGACAGGAACCAATCAGCCCCAGCATTTT. Residues: CSVVTGTNQPQHF.